These T cell receptor beta chains were read from a single sample in a study of cytomegalovirus exposure and HLA in healthy donors. Measured with immunoSEQ multiplex PCR; TCRdb has only the in-frame clones, and not every one. This sample has around 160,000 clones; around 80% occur once, and the top ten carry around 2%. The material sequenced was PBMCs. These receptors came from a human donor in good health. The CDR3 runs from the conserved cysteine through the conserved F or W. D genes are given only for firm matches. Size values are once, few and many counts, or a class for expanded clones, and some rows have none.

18	-	TRBV4-2	-	TRBJ1-6	TGTGCCAGCAGCCAGGCTCTAACAGGGAGCTCCTATAATTCACCCCTCCACTTT	CASSQALTGSSYNSPLHF
15	-	TRBV4-2	TRBD2	TRBJ2-3	TGTGCCAGCAGCCAAGACGCTAGCGGGGCAGATACGCAGTATTTT	CASSQDASGADTQYF
17	-	TRBV5-1	-	TRBJ2-1	TGCGCCAGCAGCTCGCTCCCGGGACAAGCAACCTACAATGAGCAGTTCTTC	CASSSLPGQATYNEQFF
17	-	TRBV7-3	TRBD2	TRBJ2-1	TGTGCCAGCAGCTTAAATGCCGGGACTAGCGGGGGGAATGAGCAGTTCTTC	CASSLNAGTSGGNEQFF
16	-	TRBV4-1	-	TRBJ1-3	TGCGCCAGCAGCCAAGGTTTCAGGGACACTGGAAACACCATATATTTT	CASSQGFRDTGNTIYF
15	-	TRBV10-3	-	TRBJ2-2	TGTGCCATCAAGCCAGGGGTTTTTAGCACCGGGGAGCTGTTTTTT	CAIKPGVFSTGELFF
16	-	TRBV5-4	TRBD2	TRBJ2-1	TGTGCCAGCAGCTTGGCCCAGCGGGGGAGGTACAATGAGCAGTTCTTC	CASSLAQRGRYNEQFF
14	-	TRBV7-9	-	TRBJ2-1	TGTGCCAGCAGTTTAATAGGCGGATACAATGAGCAGTTCTTC	CASSLIGGYNEQFF
12	once	TRBV6-1	-	TRBJ1-1	TGTGCCAGCAAGGGCAGGGACACTGAAGCTTTCTTT	CASKGRDTEAFF
16	-	TRBV10-3	TRBD1	TRBJ1-6	TGTGCCATCAGTGACGACAGGGGCACCCTGGCTTCACCCCTCCACTTT	CAISDDRGTLASPLHF
14	-	TRBV7-3	-	TRBJ1-5	TGTGCCATCGGGGAGTTAAATAGCAATCAGCCCCAGCATTTT	CAIGELNSNQPQHF
14	-	TRBV7-8	-	TRBJ2-3	TGTGCCAGCAGCTCAGGGGTTGGTCCAGATACGCAGTATTTT	CASSSGVGPDTQYF
16	few	TRBV11-1	TRBD1	TRBJ2-2	TGTGCCAGCAGCCCCCGACAGGGTATACGCACCGGGGAGCTGTTTTTT	CASSPRQGIRTGELFF
14	-	TRBV6-4	TRBD2	TRBJ2-1	TGTGCCAGCAGTGCCCAACTAGCGGGGGGCTCTAAGTTCTTC	CASSAQLAGGSKFF
14	-	TRBV4-3	-	TRBJ2-1	TGCGCCAGCGGGAAGCTGGACAGTTACAATGAGCAGTTCTTC	CASGKLDSYNEQFF
15	-	TRBV9	-	TRBJ2-5	TGTGCCAGCAGCGGCCGGGGGGCAGTTGCGGAGACCCAGTACTTC	CASSGRGAVAETQYF
11	few	TRBV2	-	TRBJ2-3	TGTGCCAGCAGTTTAGCAGATACGCAGTATTTT	CASSLADTQYF
13	-	TRBV5-6	-	TRBJ2-7	TGTGCCAGCACGCCGGCGGGCAGCTACGAGCAGTACTTC	CASTPAGSYEQYF
17	-	TRBV27	TRBD1	TRBJ2-1	TGTGCCAGCAGACCTACTGGTAGGGACAGGGCAGGGGATGAGCAGTTCTTC	CASRPTGRDRAGDEQFF
16	-	TRBV5-6	-	TRBJ2-3	TGTGCCAGCAGCCCGGGACTCCACTCTAGCACAGATACGCAGTATTTT	CASSPGLHSSTDTQYF
14	-	TRBV25-1	TRBD1	TRBJ2-7	TGTGCCAGCAGTCCACGGACAGGGCCCCACGAGCAGTACTTC	CASSPRTGPHEQYF
15	once	TRBV2	TRBD1	TRBJ1-6	TGTGCCGGCAAAACCGGGACAGAGTATAATTCACCCCTCCACTTT	CAGKTGTEYNSPLHF
15	-	TRBV14	-	TRBJ1-6	TGTGCCAGCAGCCCATACCCGGGACACCTTTCACCCCTCCACTTT	CASSPYPGHLSPLHF
15	-	TRBV6-1	TRBD1	TRBJ1-2	TGTGCCAGCATTAGAGGGACAGGGGGCTCCTATGGCTACACCTTC	CASIRGTGGSYGYTF
12	-	TRBV15	-	TRBJ1-3	TGTGCCACCAGCGACTTTGGAAACACCATATATTTT	CATSDFGNTIYF
13	-	TRBV7-8	-	TRBJ1-5	TGTGCCAGCAGCTTAGCGGGGGGACAGCCCCAGCATTTT	CASSLAGGQPQHF
14	-	TRBV5-1	-	TRBJ2-7	TGCGCCAGCAGCTTGGGGTCAGGTATCTACGAGCAGTACTTC	CASSLGSGIYEQYF
16	few	TRBV7-2	-	TRBJ2-1	TGTGCCAGCAGCCTGCGCCCGAGCGACTCCTACAATGAGCAGTTCTTC	CASSLRPSDSYNEQFF
14	-	TRBV4-1	-	TRBJ1-6	TGCGCCAGCAGCCCTAGCTCCTATAATTCACCCCTCCACTTT	CASSPSSYNSPLHF
16	-	TRBV7-2	TRBD1	TRBJ2-7	TGTGCCAGCAGCTTGACCGGACAGGGGGGGCACTACGAGCAGTACTTC	CASSLTGQGGHYEQYF
14	-	TRBV7-2	-	TRBJ1-2	TGTGCCAGCAGCTCTGGGACAAGCCTCTCCGGCTACACCTTC	CASSSGTSLSGYTF
14	few	TRBV28	-	TRBJ1-1	TGTGCCAGCAGTTTGGGAGTAGGGAACACTGAAGCTTTCTTT	CASSLGVGNTEAFF
14	-	TRBV11-1	TRBD1	TRBJ2-7	TGTGCCAGCAGCTTGGACAGGGGTTCCTACGAGCAGTACTTC	CASSLDRGSYEQYF
15	once	TRBV7-8	-	TRBJ2-7	TGTGCCAGCAGCACAATCGCATGGCTCACCTACGAGCAGTACTTC	CASSTIAWLTYEQYF
16	once	TRBV5-1	TRBD1	TRBJ2-7	TGCGCCAGCAGCTCCAAAGGGACAGGGAGCGCCTACGAGCAGTACTTC	CASSSKGTGSAYEQYF
16	-	TRBV7-2	-	TRBJ1-1	TGTGCCAGCAGACACACGCTTGTGGGGGGGGCCACTGAAGCTTTCTTT	CASRHTLVGGATEAFF
13	few	TRBV29-1	-	TRBJ2-7	TGCAGCGCAACGGAGGGGGGGACCTACGAGCAGTACTTC	CSATEGGTYEQYF
16	once	TRBV5-1	TRBD1	TRBJ2-1	TGCGCCAGCAGCCCCCAGACAGGGGCGTCCTACAATGAGCAGTTCTTC	CASSPQTGASYNEQFF
13	once	TRBV9	-	TRBJ2-3	TGTGCCAGCAATACGGGGGTCACAGATACGCAGTATTTT	CASNTGVTDTQYF